The 27 T cell receptor beta chains below all came from one sample that was sequenced in a study of blood T cell repertoires in COVID-19. Only in-frame clones appear in the TCRdb table, and some are missing; sequencing was by immunoSEQ multiplex PCR. The table records approximately 69,000 clones, 81% of them present only once. Specimen: peripheral blood. The receptors derive from a woman aged 70 to 79 with acute or convalescent COVID-19.

This clone has just one count. CDR3 DNA sequence: TGTGCCATCAGTGAGTCCATTTTCTCTAGCGGGAGACCCGAGACCCAGTACTTC. Translated: CAISESIFSSGRPETQYF. V and J are TRBV10-3 and TRBJ2-5, with 10 bases matching TRBD2. This CDR3 spans 18 amino acids. The V gene's germline CDR1 is ENHRY and CDR2 SYGVKD. After removal of 0 bases from V and 5 bases from J, the junction contained 12 bases not matched to a gene.

In regard to this clone: Other DNA sequences of this sample code for an identical CDR3. The chain uses TRBV3-1 (or the pseudogene TRBV3-2) and TRBJ1-5, with 10 bases fitting TRBD1. V gave up 6 bases and J gave up 4 bases; unmatched junction bases: 3. The length of the CDR3 is 14 residues. The germline V gene encodes CDR1 LGHDT and CDR2 YNNKEL (reference sequence). The CDR3 loop reads CASSPGQGNQPQHF. The CDR3 nucleotides are TGTGCCAGCAGTCCGGGACAGGGGAATCAGCCCCAGCATTTT.

The rearrangement links TRBV6-5 to TRBJ2-5; TRBD2 might be the D (5 bases). Trimming cost V 2 bases and J 5 bases, with 15 bases left between them. The CDR3 contains 15 residues. Per the germline V gene, CDR1 is MNHEY and CDR2 is SVGAGI. The CDR3 region has the DNA TGTGCCAGCAGTTACGACAATCGGGGATTTGAGACCCAGTACTTC. Translated, it gives CASSYDNRGFETQYF.

The V call is TRBV19, the J call TRBJ2-3; D is ambiguous. Looked up from germline, CDR1 is LNHDA and CDR2 is SQIVND (reference sequence). The CDR3 length is 16 residues. Trimming removed 2 bases from V and 4 bases from J, with 16 bases in between. The CDR3 region has the DNA TGTGCCAGTAGTATACTCCACTGGAGTGGATCAGATACGCAGTATTTT. Translation gives CASSILHWSGSDTQYF.

V is TRBV5-1 and J is TRBJ1-3; D is uncertain. Per germline, CDR1 SGHRS and CDR2 YFSETQ. Trimming took off 0 bases at V and 0 bases at J, with 7 bases between the two ends. The CDR3 runs 15 residues. The CDR3 region has the DNA TGCGCCAGCAGCTTGGTGCTGAGCTCTGGAAACACCATATATTTT. This gives the protein CASSLVLSSGNTIYF.

The gene calls are TRBV11-3 and TRBJ1-2; 9 nucleotides align to TRBD1. The junction had 7 bases not matched to a gene; V was cut back by 3 bases and J by 2 bases. The germline V gene encodes CDR1 SGHNT and CDR2 YENEEA. CDR3 length equals 16 residues. DNA of the CDR3: TGTGCCAGCAGCTTCAGGCGGACAGGGGTAAACTATGGCTACACCTTC. It translates to CASSFRRTGVNYGYTF. Full variable domain (missing parts from reference TRBV11-3 and TRBJ1-2): EAGVVQSPRYKIIEKKQPVAFWCNPISGHNTLYWYLQNLGQGPELLIRYENEEAVDDSQLPKDRFSAERLKGVDSTLKIQPAELGDSAVYLCASSFRRTGVNYGYTFGSGTRLTVV.

The chain combines TRBV6-6 with TRBJ1-5, with 7 nucleotides matching TRBD1. The germline gives CDR1 MNHNY, CDR2 SVGAGI (reference sequence). The junction had 6 bases not matched to a gene; V was cut back by 8 bases and J by 2 bases. This CDR3 has 14 residues. The CDR3 here is CASWDSSRNQPQHF. CDR3 nucleotides: TGTGCCAGCTGGGACAGCTCCCGCAATCAGCCCCAGCATTTT.

This sequence joins TRBV28 and TRBJ1-3, with 7 bases matching TRBD1. Germline assignment: CDR1 MDHEN and CDR2 SYDVKM. Germline trimming cut 6 bases from V and 4 bases from J; bases unmatched to any gene: 6. The CDR3 runs to 14 residues. Written as DNA, the CDR3 is TGTGCCAGCAGCGAGACAGGGCGAGGAAACACCATATATTTT. It yields the protein CASSETGRGNTIYF. Full variable domain (rest looked up from reference TRBV28 and TRBJ1-3): DVKVTQSSRYLVKRTGEKVFLECVQDMDHENMFWYRQDPGLGLRLIYFSYDVKMKEKGDIPEGYSVSREKKERFSLILESASTNQTSMYLCASSETGRGNTIYFGEGSWLTVV.

The rearrangement joins TRBV18 to TRBJ2-5, with 10 bases aligning to TRBD2. CDR1 and CDR2 from the germline V gene are KGHSH and LQKENI. CDR3 length: 16 amino acids. Trimming cost V 6 bases and J 3 bases; bases outside gene matches: 10. The CDR3: CASSRNPLAGKETQYF. The CDR3 nucleotides are TGTGCCAGCTCGAGAAATCCACTAGCGGGAAAAGAGACCCAGTACTTC.

The V and J genes are TRBV24-1 and TRBJ2-1, with 7 bases lining up with TRBD2. Germline V gene data show CDR1 as KGHDR and CDR2 as SFDVKD. This CDR3 is 19 amino acids long. V lost 3 bases to trimming and J lost 5 bases; unmatched junction nucleotides: 18. The CDR3 sequence is CATSDPSLGHSGHNNEQFF. DNA of the CDR3: TGTGCCACCAGTGATCCCTCCCTGGGCCATAGCGGGCATAACAATGAGCAGTTCTTC.

V is TRBV7-9 and J is TRBJ2-3; 10 nucleotides line up with TRBD1. CDR1 is SEHNR, CDR2 FQNEAQ, per germline (reference sequence). After removal of 5 bases from V and 2 bases from J, the junction contained 4 bases not matched to a gene. The CDR3 spans 15 residues. CDR3 sequence reads: CASSRGTGDTDTQYF. CDR3 DNA: TGTGCCAGCAGCCGCGGGACAGGGGACACAGATACGCAGTATTTT.

The gene calls are TRBV7-9 and TRBJ1-1; no definite D call. CDR1 SEHNR and CDR2 FQNEAQ come from the germline V gene (reference sequence). There are 11 residues in the CDR3. With 8 bases removed from V and 5 bases from J, the gap between germline ends came to 9 bases. CDR3 in DNA: TGTGCCAGCTCCAGCAGGACTGAAGCTTTCTTT. It codes for CASSSRTEAFF.

The chain is built from TRBV6-1 and TRBJ2-2; D is uncertain. Deletions cut 0 bases from V and 2 bases from J, with 13 bases between. Germline assignment: CDR1 MNHNS and CDR2 SASEGT. This CDR3 contains 17 residues. For the CDR3, the DNA is TGTGCCAGCAGTGAAGCGCTTACAGTCTTAAACACCGGGGAGCTGTTTTTT. Translated: CASSEALTVLNTGELFF.

This rearrangement joins TRBV11-2 to TRBJ1-1; D is possibly TRBD1 (5 bases). Germline assignment: CDR1 SGHAT and CDR2 FQNNGV. V lost 5 bases to trimming and J lost 5 bases, with 12 bases between them. CDR3 length equals 13 residues. CDR3 nucleotides: TGTGCCAGCAGCCTAGCTGGGGGGACTGAAGCTTTCTTT. This encodes CASSLAGGTEAFF.

The gene calls are TRBV20-1 and TRBJ1-2; D uncertain. This CDR3 has 12 amino acids. Germline CDR1 DFQATT, CDR2 SNEGSKA (reference sequence). Trimming took off 3 bases at V and 7 bases at J, with 12 bases between the two ends. The chain's CDR3 is CSASIATRGYTF. CDR3 sequence (DNA): TGCAGTGCTAGTATAGCGACCCGTGGCTACACCTTC.

The chain combines TRBV29-1 with TRBJ2-7, with D perhaps matching TRBD2 (5 bases). This CDR3 is built from 12 residues. Between the trimmed V and J ends, which lost 1 base and 4 bases, there was a span of 8 bases. Germline V gives CDR1 SQVTM, CDR2 ANQGSEA. The CDR3 region has the DNA TGCAGCGTTGAAGGGACGGGGTACGAGCAGTACTTC. Translated, it gives CSVEGTGYEQYF.

The V call is TRBV20-1, the J call TRBJ2-7; tentatively, D is TRBD1 (5 bases). V lost 5 bases and J lost 5, with 10 bases in between. CDR1 and CDR2 (germline): DFQATT, SNEGSKA (reference sequence). This CDR3 contains 11 residues. CDR3 loop: CSARRGDEQYF. CDR3 nucleotides: TGCAGTGCTCGAAGGGGCGACGAGCAGTACTTC.

The chain combines TRBV27 with TRBJ1-4, with D tentatively TRBD1 (6 bases). The CDR3 spans 14 residues. Germline CDR1 MNHEY, CDR2 SMNVEV (reference sequence). Trimming removed 5 bases at V and 4 bases at J, with 11 bases between. CDR3 sequence reads: CASSRRTDNEKLFF. CDR3 DNA sequence: TGTGCCAGCAGTCGCCGGACAGATAATGAAAAACTGTTTTTT.

The chain combines TRBV4-1 with TRBJ2-3; 11 bases are shared with TRBD2. The trim removed 4 bases at V and 3 bases at J, leaving 6 bases unmatched. The V gene's germline CDR1 is MGHRA and CDR2 YSYEKL. There are 16 residues in the CDR3. The CDR3 here is CASSPIAGGPTDTQYF. CDR3 DNA: TGCGCCAGCAGCCCCATAGCGGGAGGGCCAACAGATACGCAGTATTTT.

V usage is TRBV28 and J usage is TRBJ1-6; D perhaps matches TRBD1 (5 bases). V lost 1 base, J lost 12 bases, and 13 bases lay in between. Looked up from germline, CDR1 is MDHEN and CDR2 is SYDVKM. The CDR3 is made up of 14 amino acids. The CDR3 is CASSLFSQGLPLHF. CDR3 sequence (DNA): TGTGCCAGCAGTTTATTTTCCCAGGGATTACCCCTCCACTTT.

The genes are TRBV28 and TRBJ1-6, with 7 bases lining up with TRBD1. The CDR3 is 14 amino acids. V trimming: 5 bases; J trimming: 10 bases; junction bases outside the gene matches: 8. CDR1 and CDR2 (germline): MDHEN, SYDVKM. This chain's CDR3 is CASSPQGFWSPLHF. The CDR3, as DNA: TGTGCCAGCAGTCCACAGGGGTTTTGGTCACCCCTCCACTTT.

This clone was picked up a small number of times. The chain couples TRBV10-1 to TRBJ2-7; D may be TRBD2 (5 bases). There are 12 residues in the CDR3. The V and J ends lost 3 bases and 5 bases respectively, with 8 bases between them. From germline, CDR1 is WNHNN and CDR2 SYGVQD (reference sequence). The CDR3 region has the DNA TGCGCCAGCAGTGATAGAGGGCACGAGCAGTACTTC. Its protein is CASSDRGHEQYF.

This chain uses TRBV27 with TRBJ1-5; D is uncertain. V lost 5 bases and J 0 bases, leaving 5 bases between the germline ends. Germline CDR1 and CDR2: MNHEY and SMNVEV (reference sequence). The CDR3 runs to 13 residues. The CDR3 DNA follows: TGTGCCAGCAGTATCGTTAGCAATCAGCCCCAGCATTTT. It translates to CASSIVSNQPQHF.

The chain couples TRBV7-2 to TRBJ2-7; D gene ambiguous. Trimming stripped 5 bases from V and 2 bases from J, with 10 bases between. The germline gives CDR1 SGHTA, CDR2 FQGNSA. The length of the CDR3 is 13 residues. CDR3 amino acids: CASSRDAAYEQYF. CDR3 bases: TGTGCCAGCAGCCGAGACGCGGCCTACGAGCAGTACTTC.

The V call is TRBV5-1, the J call TRBJ2-2; 11 bases map to TRBD2. Germline CDR1 SGHRS, CDR2 YFSETQ. With 4 bases clipped from V and 7 bases from J, the junction kept 9 bases outside the gene matches. The CDR3 consists of 16 residues. The chain's CDR3 is CASSPLAGGRGGELFF. CDR3 DNA sequence: TGCGCCAGCAGCCCTCTAGCGGGAGGCCGAGGCGGGGAGCTGTTTTTT.

This chain joins TRBV5-6 and TRBJ1-1; tentatively, D is TRBD1 (5 bases). Germline V gives CDR1 SGHDT, CDR2 YYEEEE. The CDR3 consists of 11 residues. V shed 4 bases and J shed 10 bases, with 11 bases lying between them. The CDR3 protein is CASSEGGAAFF. The CDR3 coding sequence is TGTGCCAGCAGCGAGGGCGGGGCAGCTTTCTTT.

The chain uses TRBV29-1 and TRBJ2-7; TRBD2 agrees at 11 bases. The V and J ends lost 4 bases and 5 bases, in that order; junction bases with no gene match: 7. This CDR3 is 14 amino acids long. From germline, CDR1 is SQVTM and CDR2 ANQGSEA. This chain's CDR3 is CSVAVAGGFDEQYF. The DNA for the CDR3 is TGCAGCGTTGCTGTAGCGGGAGGGTTTGACGAGCAGTACTTC.